The rows below give T cell receptor beta chains drawn from one sample of a study of shared clonotypes between healthy human individuals. Generated by immunoSEQ multiplex PCR, the TCRdb table keeps only in-frame clones and is missing some. Of roughly 2.4 million clones detected, around 95% appear once; the ten largest clones hold about 0.13%. The sample consisted of naive CD4+ T cells sorted from blood. The receptors were gathered from a man aged 18 to 29 in good health. CDR3s include the opening cysteine and the closing phenylalanine or tryptophan. A D gene is named only where the DNA matches it firmly.

>TRBJ1-1|TRBV10-2|TRBD1
CASSGRDRGGTEAFF
TGCGCCAGCAGTGGGCGGGACAGGGGAGGAACTGAAGCTTTCTTT
>TRBJ2-5|TRBV5-4|TRBD1
CASRQNRGSQETQYF
TGTGCCAGCAGACAAAACAGGGGATCCCAAGAGACCCAGTACTTC
>TRBJ1-2|TRBV13|TRBD1
CASSSGQNYGYTF
TGTGCCAGCAGCTCGGGACAGAACTATGGCTACACCTTC
>TRBJ2-2|TRBV9|.
CASSVGGADTGELFF
TGTGCCAGCAGCGTCGGGGGCGCAGACACCGGGGAGCTGTTTTTT
>TRBJ1-6|TRBV2|TRBD1
CASSDDRGENSPLHF
TGTGCCAGCAGTGACGACAGGGGAGAAAATTCACCCCTCCACTTT
>TRBJ2-7|TRBV7-2|TRBD2
CASSSTSGREEQYF
TGTGCCAGCAGCTCGACTAGCGGGAGAGAGGAGCAGTACTTC
>TRBJ2-3|TRBV11-2|TRBD1
CASSFGTGDADTQYF
TGTGCCAGCAGCTTCGGGACAGGGGATGCAGATACGCAGTATTTT
>TRBJ2-3|TRBV9|.
CASSPGALATDTQYF
TGTGCCAGCAGCCCAGGGGCCCTAGCGACAGATACGCAGTATTTT
>TRBJ2-5|TRBV5-1|TRBD2
CASSLALAGGETQYF
TGCGCCAGCAGCTTGGCCCTAGCGGGAGGAGAGACCCAGTACTTC
>TRBJ1-1|TRBV19|.
CASTEDLEAFF
TGTGCCAGTACCGAGGACCTTGAAGCTTTCTTT